Listed here are 9 T cell receptor beta chains from one sample, sequenced in a study of blood T cells in healthy people across ages. A second PCR of about 6 to 12 cycles used a sample-barcoded 5' primer and a J-beta primer mix. TCRdb re-called the 5' RACE reads through MiXCR, storing one row per CDR3 protein. Here the sample spans some 890,000 distinct CDR3 sequences, 25% to 30% being singletons. The same data also went into a second study, on T cells of mothers and their children.

The specimen sequenced was blood. The receptors originated from a woman aged 35 to 49 in good health.

In this sample, this clonotype turned up a few times. The chain couples TRBV6-5 to TRBJ1-6, with 9 nucleotides matching TRBD1. V was pared by 7 bases and J by 7 bases, with 5 bases of the junction left unmatched. This CDR3 is built from 14 residues. Looked up from germline, CDR1 is MNHEY and CDR2 is SVGAGI. The CDR3 DNA reads as TGTGCCAGCACCCGGACAGGGGAGAATTCACCCCTCCACTTT. Its translation: CASTRTGENSPLHF.

The rearrangement links TRBV6-1 to TRBJ1-4; D is uncertain. The CDR3 covers 14 residues. Trimming stripped 1 base from V and 0 bases from J, with 3 bases between. Germline lookup yields CDR1 MNHNS and CDR2 SASEGT. The CDR3 bases are TGTGCCAGCAGTGAAGTCCCAACTAATGAAAAACTGTTTTTT. The encoded protein is CASSEVPTNEKLFF.

V and J are TRBV20-1 and TRBJ2-3, with 7 bases fitting TRBD2. Germline assignment: CDR1 DFQATT and CDR2 SNEGSKA (reference sequence). This CDR3 comprises 16 residues. V shed 6 bases, J shed 4 bases, and the junction held 16 bases outside the gene matches. The CDR3 DNA reads as TGCAGTGCAGGGGCCTATAGTGGGGGGGTGTCAGATACGCAGTATTTT. Its translation is CSAGAYSGGVSDTQYF.

This chain uses TRBV6-5 with TRBJ1-5; D possibly corresponds to TRBD1 (6 bases). Germline loops: CDR1 MNHEY, CDR2 SVGAGI. The CDR3 is 22 amino acids. Trimming removed 0 bases at V and 5 bases at J, with 32 bases between. The CDR3 sequence: CASSYSIPPTGTRWFPYQPQHF. The CDR3 DNA reads TGTGCCAGCAGTTACTCGATACCCCCTACCGGGACACGGTGGTTTCCTTATCAGCCCCAGCATTTT.

This sequence joins TRBV28 and TRBJ2-7; D is perhaps TRBD1 (6 bases). Germline lookup yields CDR1 MDHEN and CDR2 SYDVKM. Trimming removed 4 bases at V and 5 bases at J, with 15 bases between. This CDR3 contains 14 residues. CDR3 nucleotides: TGTGCCAGCAGTTCAACAGGGCAGGACAACGAGCAGTACTTC. Its protein product is CASSSTGQDNEQYF.

This clonotype was observed many times. One end of the junction is discordant with germline, which a read error may explain. CDR3 sequence: CASSQTGSGANVLTF. The CDR3, as DNA: TGCGCCAGCAGCCAAACAGGGTCTGGGGCCAACGTCCTGACTTTC. The chain is built from TRBV6-6 and TRBJ2-6, with D maybe TRBD1 (6 bases). The germline gives CDR1 MNHNY, CDR2 SVGAGI (reference sequence). This CDR3 contains 15 residues.

With respect to this clonotype: Just one base apart from a much larger clone, this may be a read error. The V call is TRBV7-9, the J call TRBJ2-2; TRBD1 aligns across 7 bases. The trim removed 8 bases at V and 1 base at J, leaving 16 bases unmatched. Germline lookup yields CDR1 SEHNR and CDR2 FQNEAQ (reference sequence). This CDR3 is 18 amino acids long. The CDR3 is CASCSHRDRPQNTGELFF. The CDR3 coding sequence is TGTGCCAGCTGCTCACACCGGGACAGACCGCAGAACACCGGGGAGCTGTTTTTT.

The chain employs TRBV28 and TRBJ1-4; no reliable D call. Germline assignment: CDR1 MDHEN and CDR2 SYDVKM. The CDR3 is made up of 12 amino acids. The germline V and J ends were trimmed by 10 bases and 4 bases, with 10 bases remaining between them. This CDR3 is CATWRLNEKLFF. CDR3 in DNA: TGTGCCACCTGGAGGCTTAATGAAAAACTGTTTTTT.

V and J are TRBV7-6 and TRBJ1-4, with D possibly matching TRBD1 (5 bases). Looked up from germline, CDR1 is SGHVS and CDR2 is FNYEAQ. The ends were cut back, 1 base at V and 6 bases at J, with 9 bases in the middle. The CDR3 consists of 14 residues. CDR3 DNA: TGTGCCAGCAGCTTAGTCGAAGGGGATGAAAAACTGTTTTTT. Translating gives CASSLVEGDEKLFF.